The next 29 T cell receptor beta chains were all read from a single sample in a study of blood T cell repertoires in COVID-19. TCRdb's table, derived via immunoSEQ multiplex PCR, lists solely in-frame clones and lacks some. The data hold around 310,000 clones, with roughly 90% observed a single time. Sample: peripheral blood. All receptors derive from a woman in her 40s with COVID-19, enrolled during active disease.

V is TRBV7-2 and J is TRBJ1-6; no clear D gene. The germline CDR1 and CDR2 sequences are SGHTA and FQGNSA. The CDR3 spans 18 residues. V shed 5 bases and J shed 5 bases, with 22 bases lying between them. The CDR3 DNA sequence: TGTGCCAGCAGCCCACGGACGGCCGCTTCCGGGGATAATTCACCCCTCCACTTT. Protein: CASSPRTAASGDNSPLHF.

Remarks on this clone: One end of the junction varies from germline; a read error may be responsible. The V gene is TRBV6-5, the J gene TRBJ2-1; a possible D gene is TRBD2 (6 bases). Per germline, CDR1 MNHEY and CDR2 SVGAGI. The CDR3 sequence is 14 residues long. The CDR3 sequence: CASSYSGSSNEQFF. CDR3 DNA: TGTGCCAGCAGTTATAGCGGTTCCTCCAATGAGCAGTTCTTC.

The chain joins TRBV20-1 to TRBJ1-1; D is unclear. Germline V gives CDR1 DFQATT, CDR2 SNEGSKA (reference sequence). This CDR3 spans 13 amino acids. V lost 3 bases and J lost 1, with 9 bases in between. The DNA of the CDR3 is TGCAGTGCTAGTGGTCAGTCGAACACTGAAGCTTTCTTT. It specifies CSASGQSNTEAFF.

The chain is built from TRBV6-5 and TRBJ2-2, with D unclear. This CDR3 contains 16 residues. Germline loops: CDR1 MNHEY, CDR2 SVGAGI. V was clipped by 0 bases and J by 1 base, with 9 bases between them. As DNA, the CDR3 is TGTGCCAGCAGTTACTCGGCCGTAAAGAACACCGGGGAGCTGTTTTTT. The encoded protein is CASSYSAVKNTGELFF.

The J gene is TRBJ2-6, the V gene TRBV7-6; tentatively, D is TRBD2 (6 bases). Germline V gene sequence: CDR1 SGHVS, CDR2 FNYEAQ. Trimming shortened V by 1 base and J by 2 bases, and 12 bases separated the two germline ends. The length of the CDR3 is 17 residues. CDR3 in amino acids: CASSLVGGGTGANVLTF. In DNA form, the CDR3 reads TGTGCCAGCAGCTTAGTGGGAGGAGGGACTGGGGCCAACGTCCTGACTTTC.

The chain couples TRBV18 to TRBJ1-2; 7 nucleotides line up with TRBD1. The CDR3 totals 13 residues. The trim removed 3 bases at V and 6 bases at J, leaving 4 bases unmatched. Germline CDR1 KGHSH, CDR2 LQKENI. In DNA, the CDR3 is TGTGCCAGCTCACCCAAGGGGGCCGATGGCTACACCTTC. Translating gives CASSPKGADGYTF.

The chain joins TRBV7-3 to TRBJ1-4, with a weak D call TRBD1 (6 bases). The CDR3 sequence is 16 residues long. V was trimmed by 1 base and J by 0 bases, leaving 9 bases between them. Germline V gene sequence: CDR1 SGHTA, CDR2 FQGTGA. CDR3 DNA: TGTGCCAGCAGCTTAAGGGGACAAACAACTAATGAAAAACTGTTTTTT. It encodes CASSLRGQTTNEKLFF.

The V gene is TRBV18, the J gene TRBJ1-2; 9 bases map to TRBD1. There are 17 residues in the CDR3. CDR1 and CDR2 from the germline V gene are KGHSH and LQKENI. The ends lost 4 bases at V and 6 bases at J; junction bases unmatched: 15. In nucleotides, the CDR3 is TGTGCCAGCTCACTAAACCAGTTACAGGGGGCGCAGGATGGCTACACCTTC. Its protein is CASSLNQLQGAQDGYTF.

The V gene is TRBV6-2 or TRBV6-3, the J gene TRBJ1-2; 11 bases agree with TRBD1. From germline, CDR1 is MNHEY and CDR2 SVGEGT. This CDR3 spans 14 amino acids. With 6 bases clipped from V and 4 bases from J, the junction kept 4 bases outside the gene matches. CDR3 sequence (DNA): TGTGCCAGCAGCGGACAGGGGGCGGGCTATGGCTACACCTTC. Translation: CASSGQGAGYGYTF.

This clone was seen only once. The chain is built from TRBV29-1 and TRBJ1-1; no definite D call. This CDR3 is 13 amino acids long. Trimming removed 3 bases from V and 1 base from J, with 9 bases in between. Germline V gene data show CDR1 as SQVTM and CDR2 as ANQGSEA. The CDR3 nucleotides are TGCAGCGTTGAGGGCCGCCAGAACACTGAAGCTTTCTTT. This sequence encodes CSVEGRQNTEAFF. The complete variable domain, with remaining parts taken from reference TRBV29-1 and TRBJ1-1, reads SAVISQKPSRDICQRGTSLTIQCQVDSQVTMMFWYRQQPGQSLTLIATANQGSEATYESGFVIDKFPISRPNLTFSTLTVSNMSPEDSSIYLCSVEGRQNTEAFFGQGTRLTVV.

The rearrangement links TRBV7-2 to TRBJ2-3; maybe TRBD2 (7 bases). This CDR3 region has 15 residues. Trimming pared 7 bases from V and 2 bases from J, leaving 16 bases between. Germline assignment: CDR1 SGHTA and CDR2 FQGNSA. Written as DNA, the CDR3 is TGTGCCAGCACCCTCGGGGGGACATCCACAGATACGCAGTATTTT. Translation gives CASTLGGTSTDTQYF.

This clone was recorded once. V is TRBV28 and J is TRBJ1-2, with 9 positions matching TRBD1. The length of the CDR3 is 14 residues. Germline values: CDR1 MDHEN, CDR2 SYDVKM. V trimming: 3 bases; J trimming: 13 bases; junction bases outside the gene matches: 12. CDR3 bases: TGTGCCAGCAGTTTGTTGACAGGGGGTCCCTCGAGCACCTTC. The encoded protein is CASSLLTGGPSSTF.

This chain links TRBV7-3 with TRBJ2-2; TRBD1 matches 7 bases. The V gene's germline CDR1 is SGHTA and CDR2 FQGTGA. The CDR3 has 14 residues. With V trimmed by 5 bases and J by 7 bases, 7 bases remained unmatched. CDR3 DNA: TGTGCCAGCAGCCCCCTACAGGGGCGCGGGGAGCTGTTTTTT. This translates into CASSPLQGRGELFF.

The chain links TRBV4-3 to TRBJ2-1; TRBD2 is a possible D gene (6 bases). V was trimmed by 0 bases and J by 4 bases, leaving 13 bases between them. The CDR3 has 16 residues. The germline V gene has CDR1 LGHNA and CDR2 YSLEER. Here the CDR3 DNA reads TGCGCCAGCAGCCAAGATTATGGCGGGGCTTACAATGAGCAGTTCTTC. Amino acids: CASSQDYGGAYNEQFF.

This sequence joins TRBV27 and TRBJ2-4; no definite D call. This CDR3 has 17 amino acids. V gave up 8 bases and J gave up 8 bases, with 28 bases separating them. Germline CDR1 MNHEY, CDR2 SMNVEV (reference sequence). CDR3 residues: CASSSLQTDPLRDIQYF. CDR3 bases: TGTGCCAGCTCCTCTTTGCAAACTGACCCATTACGGGACATTCAGTACTTC.

This chain uses TRBV6-5 with TRBJ1-1; maybe TRBD1 (6 bases). Looked up from germline, CDR1 is MNHEY and CDR2 is SVGAGI. This CDR3 has 14 residues. Trimming cost V 0 bases and J 1 base, with 6 bases left between them. The CDR3 nucleotides are TGTGCCAGCAGTTACTCCAGGGGGAACACTGAAGCTTTCTTT. Translating it yields CASSYSRGNTEAFF.

The genes are TRBV2 and TRBJ1-3; D is possibly TRBD1 (5 bases). The CDR3 contains 14 residues. The germline V gene encodes CDR1 SNHLY and CDR2 FYNNEI. Between the trimmed V and J ends, which lost 4 bases and 3 bases, there was a span of 10 bases. The DNA of the CDR3 is TGTGCCAGCAGTGCAGGGTTCGGTGGAAACACCATATATTTT. It codes for CASSAGFGGNTIYF.

The CDR3 DNA reads TGTGCCAGCAGCCCAGCTGCGGGACAGTACTCTGGAAACACCATATATTTT. It encodes CASSPAAGQYSGNTIYF. J is TRBJ1-3 and V is TRBV9, with TRBD1 matching 7 bases. With V trimmed by 4 bases and J by 0 bases, 10 bases remained unmatched. This CDR3 spans 17 amino acids. CDR1 and CDR2 (germline): SGDLS, YYNGEE.

V gene TRBV5-8 combines with J gene TRBJ1-1; D possibly corresponds to TRBD1 (5 bases). This CDR3 has 14 amino acids. Deletions cut 0 bases from V and 6 bases from J, with 12 bases between. Germline V CDR1 and CDR2: SGHTS, YDEGEE. The CDR3: CASSLAWGGAEAFF. The CDR3 region has the DNA TGTGCCAGCAGCTTGGCATGGGGGGGGGCTGAAGCTTTCTTT.

The chain links TRBV27 to TRBJ2-7; D perhaps matches TRBD1 (6 bases). The V end lost 3 bases, the J end lost 1 base, and 16 bases lay between the germline ends. The germline CDR1 and CDR2 sequences are MNHEY and SMNVEV (reference sequence). CDR3 length: 16 amino acids. CDR3 loop: CASSFSSGTLSYEQYF. The CDR3 coding sequence is TGTGCCAGCAGTTTCTCCTCCGGGACACTATCCTACGAGCAGTACTTC.

The chain combines TRBV7-9 with TRBJ1-1, with 7 nucleotides matching TRBD1. The CDR3 has 16 residues. The germline V gene encodes CDR1 SEHNR and CDR2 FQNEAQ (reference sequence). The V gene end was trimmed by 6 bases and the J gene end by 1 base; junction bases not matched to a gene: 11. Written as DNA, the CDR3 is TGTGCCAGCAGTTCATCATTCCGGACAGGGAACACTGAAGCTTTCTTT. Translating it yields CASSSSFRTGNTEAFF.

This chain links TRBV7-9 with TRBJ2-3; D is possibly TRBD2 (6 bases). V lost 2 bases, J lost 5 bases, and 14 bases lay in between. Germline V gene lookup returns CDR1 SEHNR and CDR2 FQNEAQ (reference sequence). The CDR3 is 15 amino acids. CDR3 sequence: CASSLNRAGRDTQYF. CDR3 bases: TGTGCCAGCAGCTTAAACCGGGCGGGAAGAGATACGCAGTATTTT.

This rearrangement joins TRBV5-1 to TRBJ2-5, with 9 bases matching TRBD1. Germline lookup yields CDR1 SGHRS and CDR2 YFSETQ. The CDR3 is 16 residues long. V was pared by 4 bases and J by 4 bases, with 11 bases of the junction left unmatched. CDR3 amino acids: CASSRPGQGLGETQYF. CDR3 DNA: TGCGCCAGCAGCCGCCCGGGACAGGGATTGGGAGAGACCCAGTACTTC.

V gene TRBV3-1 (or the pseudogene TRBV3-2) combines with J gene TRBJ2-1, with 10 bases fitting TRBD1. In germline, CDR1 is LGHDT, CDR2 YNNKEL (reference sequence). This CDR3 spans 15 amino acids. The ends lost 4 bases at V and 5 bases at J; junction bases unmatched: 5. CDR3 in amino acids: CASSPRDRGNNEQFF. The CDR3 bases are TGTGCCAGCAGCCCCCGGGACAGGGGAAACAATGAGCAGTTCTTC.

This clone was counted once. The J gene is TRBJ1-1, the V gene TRBV7-8; D unclear. V was shortened by 5 bases and J by 3 bases, with 10 bases between the two germline ends. The CDR3 extends over 13 amino acids. The germline gives CDR1 SGHVS, CDR2 FQNEAQ. In DNA, the CDR3 is TGTGCCAGCAGCCCCCTTATTCACACTGAAGCTTTCTTT. As protein: CASSPLIHTEAFF.

This clone appeared once. The V and J genes are TRBV6-6 and TRBJ2-7; tentatively, D is TRBD1 (5 bases). The V end was cut by 9 bases, the J end by 6 bases, with 18 bases between. This CDR3 contains 13 residues. Germline V gene sequence: CDR1 MNHNY, CDR2 SVGAGI (reference sequence). This CDR3 reads CASHDSYLAEQYF. For the CDR3, the DNA is TGTGCCAGTCATGACAGTTACCTCGCCGAGCAGTACTTC.

V and J are TRBV2 and TRBJ1-2; D is possibly TRBD1 (5 bases). Trimming stripped 7 bases from V and 4 bases from J, with 19 bases between. The germline V gene has CDR1 SNHLY and CDR2 FYNNEI. The CDR3 is 15 residues long. CDR3 residues: CASTKGWRESYGYTF. The CDR3 bases are TGTGCCAGCACTAAGGGGTGGAGGGAGAGCTATGGCTACACCTTC. Using reference TRBV2 and TRBJ1-2 for the parts outside the CDR3, the full variable domain is EPEVTQTPSHQVTQMGQEVILRCVPISNHLYFYWYRQILGQKVEFLVSFYNNEISEKSEIFDDQFSVERPDGSNFTLKIRSTKLEDSAMYFCASTKGWRESYGYTFGSGTRLTVV.

A few counts support this clone. The chain couples TRBV27 to TRBJ1-2; D call uncertain. From germline, CDR1 is MNHEY and CDR2 SMNVEV (reference sequence). Trimming removed 2 bases at V and 8 bases at J, with 15 bases between. The CDR3 totals 14 residues. CDR3 sequence (DNA): TGTGCCAGCAGTTTAGAGGGAGGATTAAGCGGCTACACCTTC. This translates into CASSLEGGLSGYTF.

V usage is TRBV25-1 and J usage is TRBJ2-5; TRBD1 aligns across 10 bases. J was trimmed by 5 bases and V by 3 bases; bases with no gene match: 9. The CDR3 has 16 amino acids. From germline, CDR1 is MGHDK and CDR2 SYGVNS. This CDR3 reads CASSDTGTGVGETQYF. CDR3 nucleotide sequence: TGTGCCAGCAGTGACACCGGGACAGGGGTAGGCGAGACCCAGTACTTC.